The entry below gives a single T cell receptor beta chain sequence along with its context. Antigen unknown. This sequence may be a read error, since a much larger clone differs from it by one base. This record belongs to a study of metastatic and nonmetastatic thyroid tumors. At the level of the study: The study looked at repertoires side by side in blood and in tumor or nodule tissue from malignant and benign thyroid patients.

Overall study results and limits: Malignant tumors reportedly showed significantly higher TCR beta diversity than benign nodules in both blood and tumor.

Not a single patient had been given any form of treatment at any point before undergoing thyroid surgery. V was cut by 4 bases and J by 2 bases, with 14 bases left in between. CDR3 size: 15 residues. Per germline, CDR1 LNHNV and CDR2 YYDKDF (reference sequence). MiXCR was used by TCRdb to re-call the PCR reads. The sample has approximately 32,000 clones; about a fifth are singletons. Sequenced input: tumor tissue. The chain carries TRBV15 and TRBJ2-5, with no clear D. The receptor's source is a male donor with papillary thyroid cancer or a benign thyroid nodule (not recorded which). Some clones in this sample may be carry-over from other donors' samples. This CDR3 is CATSNDFKLQETQYF. DNA of the CDR3: TGTGCCACCAGCAACGACTTTAAGTTGCAAGAGACCCAGTACTTC.